This T cell receptor beta chain is from a study of cytomegalovirus exposure and HLA in healthy donors (dated by TCRdb to about 2017). About the study as a whole: According to an earlier analysis of a few hundred of the donors, some 170 million T cells yielded 100 million or so unique TCR beta sequences and about 300 Gb of sequence data. An early release covering roughly 580 HLA-typed donors comprised approximately 300 gigabases of sequencing data and 85 million or so unique TCR sequences. Of the roughly 400 genotyped donors, 80% to 90% were placed in the genetic ancestry cluster associated with self-reported Caucasian donors. The study was designed to test whether signatures of past pathogen exposure could be identified by cataloging public T cell receptors. The study profiled the T cell repertoires of some 610 subjects by immunosequencing and related them to cytomegalovirus serostatus. In addition to the first cohort of roughly 670 subjects, a separate validation cohort of 100 to 150 different subjects was used. The study combined high-throughput TCR immunosequencing, statistical association of individual TCRs with disease status, and machine learning to predict cytomegalovirus infection status. To study patterns of TCR occurrence, a later analysis re-analyzed previously published TCR beta repertoires from 550 to 800 donors and added high-resolution HLA genotyping. In the later analysis, no new phenotypic data were used to find candidate immune exposures; instead, reliance was placed on TCR beta sequences and their occurrence across donors. In an earlier analysis of 587 of the donors, high-throughput TCR beta sequencing was used to judge whether each TCR beta V gene segment behaved as functional or pseudogenic. Alongside the repertoire data, information on donor age, sex, ethnicity and CMV serostatus was compiled. Genome-wide SNP genotypes for about 55% of the roughly 670 donors were used in a later genetic analysis, which treated that subset as a discovery cohort. All discovery cohort repertoires had been generated on a single sequencing platform. Class I and class II HLA loci were covered by the typing at four-digit resolution. The number of typed donors differed by locus: about 620-640 for A, B, C, DRB1 and DQB1; 500 to 550 for DQA1; fewer than 610 for DPA1; and roughly 450 for DPB1. Four to six DR-DQ haplotypes were handled as single units for association and clustering, since linkage in the cohort was strong. Across around 400 genotyped donors of the cohort, an average of approximately 240,000 unique TCR beta nucleotide sequences per donor were sequenced, and roughly a sixth of those sequences were non-productive. What the work shows at the level of the full study, not this receptor alone: In a later analysis, several top co-occurrence clusters were reported to appear linked to parvovirus B19, influenza, CMV and Epstein-Barr virus. A few of the identified cytomegalovirus-associated TCR beta chains were confirmed in vitro to be specific for cytomegalovirus antigens. A later genetic analysis reported fewer N-insertions in productive TCRs among donors in an Asian-associated ancestry cluster than the approximately 670-donor mean. Most CMV-associated TCR beta chains appeared to be HLA-restricted in a later analysis, and the HLA associations seemed to be driven largely by CMV exposure. The classifier was reported to diagnose cytomegalovirus status with high specificity and sensitivity in both the original and validation cohorts. A later genetic analysis associated a missense DCLRE1C variant with V-gene and J-gene trimming of TCR beta chains, and an independent cohort replicated the association. A further reported finding was that TCR beta sequences accurately predicted the HLA-A and HLA-B alleles for most subjects in the first cohort. Assigning TCR associations to individual alleles was difficult when HLA alleles, especially DR and DQ, strongly co-occurred. Immune exposure information for the cohort was limited to CMV serostatus. At a false discovery rate of 0.05, a later analysis linked 15,000 to 20,000 TCR beta sequences to specific HLA alleles. In a later analysis, the rate of TCR association differed among HLA loci, with DRB1 alleles having the most associated TCRs and HLA-C alleles having the fewest. The 87-base-pair reads could not distinguish some IMGT-functional V segments, including TRBV6-2 and TRBV6-3, so those segments were excluded. In an earlier analysis of 587 of the donors, most TCR beta V segments appeared in productive rearrangements about 90% or about 30% of the time, broadly matching IMGT annotations. In the study, about 150 TCR beta chains were listed as associated with cytomegalovirus. Because counts were too low, about 18 rarely observed V segments, including chromosome 9 orphons, were left out of the earlier analysis of about 620 of the donors. HLA typing was unavailable for some donors at each locus, so association tests used only the typed subset. Only TCR beta chains were sequenced in this cohort, and the absence of alpha or paired-chain data limited detectable features. The authors suggested that the approach could potentially be generalized to other disease states and immunological phenotypes. Correlated functional status among segregating V segments might reflect linkage disequilibrium, but an unknown experimental factor could not be ruled out. The sequencing pipeline was judged likely to have produced a cluster of highly shared sequence variants as a technical artifact. Most TCR sequences were observed very rarely across donors, whereas some public TCRs were present in many individuals. In a later analysis, HLA-associated TCR beta chains showed more clonal expansion and lower generation probabilities than non-associated chains that were equally common. Sequencing depth was assumed to be roughly uniform across donors in the presence/absence analyses, though that assumption may not hold.

The cohort comprised 710 or so healthy bone marrow donors. At the time of sampling, all cohort members were nominally healthy, though unrecorded immune exposures were likely present. The donor tested CMV seropositive and was one of the 289 seropositive cohort members. Each donor provided a peripheral blood sample, and peripheral blood mononuclear cells were used for TCR beta sequencing. Genomic DNA extraction from the blood cell samples was performed with the Qiagen DNeasy Blood Extraction Kit. Libraries were made using the immunoSEQ multiplex PCR assay. A mixture of 60 forward primers for TCR Vbeta segments and 13 reverse primers for TCR Jbeta segments was used in the multiplex PCR. The CDR3 region of rearranged TCR beta genes was amplified from genomic DNA by a multiplex PCR assay. The amplified TCR beta libraries were sequenced on the Illumina HiSeq System as 87-base-pair reads. On the study's bioinformatics: A later analysis counted tens of millions of unique TCR beta chains across the 550 to 800 repertoires, and around 12 million of these chains were shared by at least two donors. Raw reads were error-corrected and collapsed into unique sequences with a nearest-neighbor algorithm that merged closely related sequences to remove PCR and sequencing errors. V, D and J gene segments were assigned by aligning CDR3 sequences to IMGT reference sequences. Each retained sequence needed at least a six-nucleotide match to both a V gene segment and a J gene segment. A rearrangement was called productive if the CDR3 had no stop codons and remained in frame with V and J, and every other rearrangement was called non-productive. CDR3 was defined by IMGT convention, running from the second conserved V-encoded cysteine to the conserved J-encoded phenylalanine. In an earlier analysis of 550 to 650 of the donors, sequences lacking an unambiguous match to a single V gene segment were excluded. In an earlier analysis of more than 500 of the donors, a V segment was called functional when productive rearrangements were above 56.7%, and segregating when the standard deviation between donors exceeded 5%. To diagnose cytomegalovirus status from the catalog of TCR beta chain sequences, a statistical classification framework was built. In a later analysis, V and J genes were assigned by comparing TCR nucleotide sequences against IMGT/GENE-DB human TR gene sequences. The TCRdist pipeline was used in a later analysis to assign CDR3 sequences and most-parsimonious VDJ recombination scenarios. In a later analysis, each TCR beta chain was defined by its CDR3 amino acid sequence together with its V-gene family, and reads without a unique V-gene family were excluded. As a way to deal with suspected cross-contamination and a sequencing artifact, a later analysis dropped nearly 600 nucleotide sequences that were highly shared and had low generation probability. In a later analysis, a clonal expansion index was calculated for each public chain from normalized within-repertoire ranks of inferred template counts. A later analysis computed generation probabilities with a VDJ recombination model fitted to out-of-frame rearrangements, and checked the results against IGoR. Hypergeometric tests were used in a later analysis to score TCR-TCR, TCR-HLA and TCR-CMV co-occurrence, with a repertoire-size bias correction applied to the TCR pairs. To estimate false discovery rates, a later analysis permuted the HLA or CMV assignments 20 times. In a later analysis, co-occurring TCRs were grouped using DBSCAN, and TCRdist sequence similarity was added for clustering within HLA-allele-positive subsets. Repertoires with fewer than 30,000 or more than 120,000 public chains were left out of co-occurrence clustering, as were roughly five repertoires with anomalous nucleotide sharing. TCRdb obtained this table from immuneACCESS and retained in-frame rearrangements with V and J assigned. These tables miss some clones; where compared with another copy, unresolved V genes account for less than half of the shortfall, and the remainder is unexplained. That table supplies the V and J calls and clone size; D and trimming were determined from the DNA. The sample table records about 61,000 clones; 89% of these occur just once. The leading ten clones occupy more than 1.3% of the sample.

As concerns this clone: What antigen it recognizes has not been identified. Base qualities are not provided; no much larger clone lies one nucleotide away.

Ends trimmed: V by 5 bases, J by 7 bases; bases unmatched to a gene: 10. The germline V gene specifies MNHEY as CDR1 and SVGAGI as CDR2. From the cysteine through the phenylalanine, the CDR3 covers 14 amino acids. The DNA shown is the 42-base CDR3, in frame from base 1. This TCR derives from a man younger than 40 in good health and CMV-seropositive. The specimen was PBMCs. Here the chain combines TRBV6-5 and TRBJ2-7; the central 8 bases match TRBD1. The CDR3 protein: CASSTPTGEEEQYF. The DNA is as follows: TGTGCCAGCAGTACCCCGACAGGGGAGGAGGAGCAGTACTTC.